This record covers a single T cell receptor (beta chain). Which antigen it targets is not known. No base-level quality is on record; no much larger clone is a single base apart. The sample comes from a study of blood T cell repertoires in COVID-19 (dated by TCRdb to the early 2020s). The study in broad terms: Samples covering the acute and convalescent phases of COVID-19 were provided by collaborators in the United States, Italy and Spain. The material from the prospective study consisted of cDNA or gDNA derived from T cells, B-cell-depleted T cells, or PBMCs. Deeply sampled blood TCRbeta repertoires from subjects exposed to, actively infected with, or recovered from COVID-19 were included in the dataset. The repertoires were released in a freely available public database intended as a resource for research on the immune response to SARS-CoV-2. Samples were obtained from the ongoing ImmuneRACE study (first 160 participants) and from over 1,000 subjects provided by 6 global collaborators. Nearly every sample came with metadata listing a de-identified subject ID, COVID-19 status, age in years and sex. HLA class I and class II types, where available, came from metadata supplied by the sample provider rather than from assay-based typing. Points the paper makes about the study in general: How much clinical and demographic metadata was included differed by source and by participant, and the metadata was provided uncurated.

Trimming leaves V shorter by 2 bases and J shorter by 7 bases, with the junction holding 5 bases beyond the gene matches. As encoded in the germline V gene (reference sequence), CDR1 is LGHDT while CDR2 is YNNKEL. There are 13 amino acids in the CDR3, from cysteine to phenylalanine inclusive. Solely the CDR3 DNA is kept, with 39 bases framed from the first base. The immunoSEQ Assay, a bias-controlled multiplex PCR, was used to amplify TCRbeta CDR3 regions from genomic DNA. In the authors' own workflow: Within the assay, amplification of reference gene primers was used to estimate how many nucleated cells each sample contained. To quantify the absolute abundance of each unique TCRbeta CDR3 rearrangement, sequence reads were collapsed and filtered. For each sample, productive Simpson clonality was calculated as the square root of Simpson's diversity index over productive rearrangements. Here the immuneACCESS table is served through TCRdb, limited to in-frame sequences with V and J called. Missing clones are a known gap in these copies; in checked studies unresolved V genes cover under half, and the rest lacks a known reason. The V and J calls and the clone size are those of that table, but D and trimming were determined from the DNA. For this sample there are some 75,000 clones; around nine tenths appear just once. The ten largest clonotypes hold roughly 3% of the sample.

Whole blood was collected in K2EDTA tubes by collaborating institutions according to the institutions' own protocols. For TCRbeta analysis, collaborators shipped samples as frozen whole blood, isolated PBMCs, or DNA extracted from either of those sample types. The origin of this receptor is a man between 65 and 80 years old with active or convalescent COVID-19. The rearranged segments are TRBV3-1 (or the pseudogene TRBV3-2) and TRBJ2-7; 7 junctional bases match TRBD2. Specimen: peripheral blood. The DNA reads TGTGCCAGCAGCCAACCTTTAGCGGGTGAGCAGTACTTC. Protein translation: CASSQPLAGEQYF.